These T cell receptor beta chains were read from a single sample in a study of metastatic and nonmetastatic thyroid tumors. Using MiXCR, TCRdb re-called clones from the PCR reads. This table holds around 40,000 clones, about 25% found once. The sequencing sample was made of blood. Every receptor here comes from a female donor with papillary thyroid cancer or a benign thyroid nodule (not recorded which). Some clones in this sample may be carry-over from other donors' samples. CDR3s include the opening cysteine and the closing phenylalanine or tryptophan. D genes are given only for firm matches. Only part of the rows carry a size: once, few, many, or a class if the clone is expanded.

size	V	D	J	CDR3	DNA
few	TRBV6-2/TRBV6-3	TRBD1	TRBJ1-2	CASNPGQGRGYTF	TGTGCCAGCAACCCAGGACAGGGAAGAGGCTACACCTTC
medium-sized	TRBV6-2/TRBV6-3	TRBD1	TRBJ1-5	CASSWTGGLQPQHF	TGTGCCAGCAGTTGGACAGGGGGATTGCAGCCCCAGCATTTT
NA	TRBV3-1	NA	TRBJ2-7	CASSLTPGLRTDYYEQYF	TGTGCCAGCAGCCTTACCCCCGGTCTGCGTACGGATTACTACGAGCAGTACTTC
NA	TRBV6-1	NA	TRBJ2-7	CASSDLGAYQQYF	TGTGCCAGCAGTGACCTAGGGGCCTACCAGCAGTACTTC
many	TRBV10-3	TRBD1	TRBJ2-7	CAISSTGAYEQYF	TGTGCCATCAGTTCGACAGGGGCCTACGAGCAGTACTTC
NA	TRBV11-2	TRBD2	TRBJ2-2	CASSPAGLGGTGELFF	TGTGCCAGCAGCCCCGCGGGACTAGGAGGGACCGGGGAGCTGTTTTTT
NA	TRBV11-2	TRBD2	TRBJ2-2	CASSLGGGAVELFF	TGTGCCAGCAGTTTGGGCGGGGGGGCCGTGGAGCTGTTTTTT
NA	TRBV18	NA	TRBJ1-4	CASSPGSNEKLFF	TGTGCCAGCTCACCAGGCAGTAATGAAAAACTGTTTTTT
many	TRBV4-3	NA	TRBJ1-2	CASSQDPTASRGYTF	TGCGCCAGCAGCCAAGATCCTACCGCGTCGCGGGGCTACACCTTC
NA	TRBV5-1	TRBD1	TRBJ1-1	CASSSTGANTEAFF	TGCGCCAGCAGCTCGACAGGGGCGAACACTGAAGCTTTCTTT
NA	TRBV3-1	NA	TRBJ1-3	CASSQAGDSGNTIYF	TGTGCCAGCAGCCAAGCAGGGGACTCTGGAAACACCATATATTTT
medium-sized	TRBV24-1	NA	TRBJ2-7	CATSVSGAQEQYF	TGTGCCACCAGTGTTTCAGGGGCTCAAGAGCAGTACTTC
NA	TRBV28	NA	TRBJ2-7	CASSLWGLYYRDLPYDQYF	TGTGCCAGCAGTTTATGGGGTTTATACTATCGCGATCTGCCCTACGATCAGTACTTC
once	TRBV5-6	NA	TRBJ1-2	CASSLTLSKVYTF	TGTGCCAGCAGCTTAACTCTATCTAAAGTCTACACCTTC
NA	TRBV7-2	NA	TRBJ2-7	CASSLAPGSGREQYF	TGTGCCAGCAGCTTAGCCCCCGGGTCAGGGCGCGAGCAGTACTTC
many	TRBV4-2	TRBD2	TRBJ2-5	CASSQGLAETQYF	TGTGCCAGCAGCCAAGGACTAGCGGAGACCCAGTACTTC
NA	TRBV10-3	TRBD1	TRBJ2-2	CAISGPGQGVTWELFF	TGTGCCATCAGTGGACCGGGACAGGGGGTCACCTGGGAGCTTTTTTTT
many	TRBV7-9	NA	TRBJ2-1	CASSKLGPAGDYNEQFF	TGTGCCAGCAGCAAGCTGGGTCCAGCGGGCGATTACAATGAGCAGTTCTTC
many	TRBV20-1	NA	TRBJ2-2	CSARSDGLNTGELFF	TGCAGTGCTAGGTCGGACGGGCTTAACACCGGGGAGCTGTTTTTT
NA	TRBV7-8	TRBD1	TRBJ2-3	CASSSRRQGVTDTQYF	TGTGCCAGCAGCTCAAGGAGACAGGGTGTTACAGATACGCAGTATTTT
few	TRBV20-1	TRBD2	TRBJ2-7	CSASAPSGRVVHEQYF	TGCAGTGCTAGTGCCCCTAGCGGGAGAGTTGTCCACGAGCAGTACTTC
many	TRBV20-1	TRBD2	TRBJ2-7	CSAGTSGSRYEQYF	TGCAGTGCCGGGACTAGCGGGAGTCGATACGAGCAGTACTTC
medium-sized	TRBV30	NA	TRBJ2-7	CAWSIMGPQQYF	TGTGCCTGGAGTATTATGGGCCCTCAGCAGTACTTC
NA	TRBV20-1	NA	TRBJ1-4	CSAREHSTNEKLFF	TGCAGTGCTAGAGAACACTCAACTAATGAAAAACTGTTTTTT
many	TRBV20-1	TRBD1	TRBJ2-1	CSANAGDRVYEQFF	TGCAGTGCCAACGCCGGGGACAGGGTCTATGAGCAGTTCTTC
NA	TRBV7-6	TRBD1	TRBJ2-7	CASSPGQGPSYEQYF	TGTGCCAGCAGCCCTGGACAGGGACCGTCCTACGAGCAGTACTTC
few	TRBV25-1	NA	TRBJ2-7	CASSEPRYSYDQYF	TGTGCCAGCAGTGAGCCCCGGTACTCCTACGATCAGTACTTC
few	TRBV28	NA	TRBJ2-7	CASTLSGRGEQYF	TGTGCCAGCACTCTAAGCGGGCGAGGGGAGCAGTACTTC
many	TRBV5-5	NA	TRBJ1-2	CASRAAGANYGYTF	TGTGCCAGCAGGGCGGCAGGAGCTAACTATGGCTACACCTTC
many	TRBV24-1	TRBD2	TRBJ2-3	CATSGGAGGPTDTQYF	TGTGCCACCAGTGGGGGAGCGGGAGGTCCCACAGATACGCAGTATTTT
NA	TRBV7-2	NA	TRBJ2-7	CASSSSSSREQYF	TGTGCCAGCAGCTCAAGCTCCTCCCGCGAGCAGTACTTT
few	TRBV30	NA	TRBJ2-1	CAWITVSEQFF	TGTGCCTGGATCACGGTTTCGGAGCAGTTCTTC
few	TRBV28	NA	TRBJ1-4	CVSSLLGRWGWLDEKLFF	TGTGTCAGCAGTTTATTGGGTCGTTGGGGGTGGTTAGATGAAAAACTGTTTTTT
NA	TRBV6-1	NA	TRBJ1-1	CASIPNLALRWNTEAFF	TGTGCCAGCATTCCTAACCTGGCCCTACGTTGGAACACTGAAGCTTTCTTT
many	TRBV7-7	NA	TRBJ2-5	CASSLAGGETQYF	TGTGCTAGCAGCTTAGCCGGCGGGGAGACCCAGTACTTC
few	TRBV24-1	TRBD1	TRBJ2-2	CETRPTGENTGELFF	TGTGAAACCCGTCCGACAGGGGAGAACACCGGGGAGCTGTTTTTT
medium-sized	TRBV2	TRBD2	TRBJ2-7	CASSGGLVNEQYF	TGTGCCAGCAGTGGTGGACTAGTCAACGAGCAGTACTTC
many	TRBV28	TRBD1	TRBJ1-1	CASRTRQGSTEAFF	TGTGCCAGCAGGACCAGACAGGGATCAACTGAAGCTTTCTTT
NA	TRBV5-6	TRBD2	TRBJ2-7	CASSLALAEAYEQYF	TGTGCCAGCAGCTTAGCACTAGCGGAGGCCTACGAGCAGTACTTC
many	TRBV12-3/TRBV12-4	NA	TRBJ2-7	CASSSRVKTYEQYF	TGTGCCAGCAGTTCGCGGGTAAAAACCTACGAGCAGTACTTC
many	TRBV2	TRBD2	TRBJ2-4	CASSSIAGGDIQYF	TGTGCCAGCAGTTCCATAGCGGGAGGGGACATTCAGTACTTC
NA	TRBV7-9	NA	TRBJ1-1	CASSPGPLTEAFF	TGTGCCAGCAGCCCCGGCCCACTCACTGAAGCTTTCTTT
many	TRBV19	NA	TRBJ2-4	CASSEGGLAKNIQYF	TGTGCCAGTAGTGAGGGAGGACTAGCCAAAAACATTCAGTACTTC
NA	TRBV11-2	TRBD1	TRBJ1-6	CASSQQGVSYNSPLHF	TGTGCCAGCAGCCAACAGGGGGTGTCCTATAATTCACCCCTCCACTTT
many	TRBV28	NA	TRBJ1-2	CASSSYNYGYTF	TGTGCCAGCAGTTCCTATAACTATGGCTACACCTTC
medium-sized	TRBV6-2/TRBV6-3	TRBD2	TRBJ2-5	CASSYSTSGGETQYF	TGTGCCAGCAGTTACTCGACTAGCGGGGGAGAGACCCAGTACTTC
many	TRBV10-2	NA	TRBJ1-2	CARTTNYGYTF	TGCGCCAGAACAACAAACTATGGCTACACCTTC
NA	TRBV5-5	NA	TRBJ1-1	CASSVTAKSEAFF	TGTGCCAGCAGTGTTACAGCGAAATCTGAAGCTTTCTTT